This T cell receptor beta chain was obtained from a study of CXCR3-negative and CXCR3-positive naive CD8 T cells. Study outcomes and limitations: Unlike memory cells, which differed, naive CXCR3-negative and CXCR3-positive cells had similar TRBV-TRBJ usage. Diversity ran similarly high across both naive subsets but far lower in memory CD8+ cells. Compared with CXCR3-negative naive cells, CXCR3-positive naive cells showed more hydrophobic TRB CDR3s.

A note on this clonotype: Its target is not known.

Each CD8+ T cell subset was flow-sorted in triplicate. Every sort contained 300,000 cells. Naive cells were sorted as CD45RO-, CCR7+, CD27+ and CD95-. Libraries were UMI-labeled 5' RACE TRB cDNA. For each CDR3 protein, TCRdb gives one entry from its re-call of the 5' RACE reads, without DNA. Here the sample table reports roughly 140,000 distinct CDR3 sequences. Per germline, CDR1 SGHTA and CDR2 FQGNSA. The CDR3 contains 13 residues. The chain links TRBV7-2 to TRBJ2-3. This receptor was taken from a human donor in good health. Some clones in this sample may be carry-over from other donors' samples. The sample consisted of naive CXCR3+ CD8+ T cells from blood. The sample's subset: CD45RO-CCR7+CD27+CD95- naive CD8+ T cells expressing CXCR3 (TNR3+). This CDR3 is CASTNQTDTTQYF.